The rows below give T cell receptor beta chains drawn from one sample of a study of early T cells in non-severe SARS-CoV-2 infection. TCRdb redid the calling of the 5' RACE reads with MiXCR, one entry per CDR3 protein. The data contain around 77,000 distinct CDR3 sequences, around 10% of them seen just once; the ten biggest clones take up 15%. The sequences come from whole blood, collected at baseline. The source is an adult who was a healthcare worker with PCR-confirmed SARS-CoV-2 infection or an uninfected control (not recorded which). The donor label of this sample is uncertain. Each CDR3 is given with its conserved first and last residue. The D gene is left open where the match is weak. A clone size is listed for some rows: how often the clone was seen (once, few, many), or a class if it is expanded.

v_gene	j_gene	d_gene	abundance	CDR3nt	CDR3aa
TRBV20-1	TRBJ1-2	NA	many	TGCAGTGCCCCGGGGACCCCCTATGGCTACACCTTC	CSAPGTPYGYTF
TRBV3-1	TRBJ2-7	TRBD1	many	TGTGCCAGCAGCCAAGCCTTGACGGACAGGGCTCGGGACGAGCAGTACTTC	CASSQALTDRARDEQYF
TRBV12-3/TRBV12-4	TRBJ2-1	NA	many	TGTGCCAGCAGTTTGCAACTAGCCAATGAGCAGTTCTTC	CASSLQLANEQFF
TRBV19	TRBJ1-2	NA	many	TGTGCCAGTAGTATCGCGAGGACAACGCAGTATGGCTACACCTTC	CASSIARTTQYGYTF
TRBV15	TRBJ2-1	NA	few	TGTGCCACCAGCATTTCAGCGCCGGAGCATGAGCAGTTCTTC	CATSISAPEHEQFF
TRBV3-1	TRBJ2-3	NA	few	TGTGCCAGCAGCCCCTACAACAGGGCTCCAGGAGATACGCAGTATTTT	CASSPYNRAPGDTQYF
TRBV29-1	TRBJ2-2	TRBD1	many	TGCAGCGCCCGACAGGGGGCGAACGGGGAGCTGTTTTTT	CSARQGANGELFF
TRBV12-3/TRBV12-4	TRBJ1-1	NA	few	TGTGCCAGCAGTTTGAGCACTGAAGCTTTCTTT	CASSLSTEAFF
TRBV6-6	TRBJ2-5	NA	few	TGTGCCAGCAGCCCTCGTTGGGGGTCCCAAGAGACCCAGTACTTC	CASSPRWGSQETQYF
TRBV7-3	TRBJ2-3	NA	many	TGTGCCAGCAGCTCCGGAGGGCCTGCAGATACGCAGTATTTT	CASSSGGPADTQYF
TRBV7-6	TRBJ2-7	NA	NA	TGTGCCAGCAGCTTAGAAGCTTCAAGCTCCTACGAGCAGTACTTC	CASSLEASSSYEQYF
TRBV6-2/TRBV6-3	TRBJ2-7	NA	NA	TGTGCCAGCAGACCCAGTACAGGTAAAGGAGCCTACGAGCAGTACTTC	CASRPSTGKGAYEQYF
TRBV28	TRBJ2-1	NA	many	TGTGCCAGCAGTTCCCATCAGGGTAGCGATGAGCAGTTCTTC	CASSSHQGSDEQFF
TRBV5-5	TRBJ1-6	NA	NA	TGTGCCAGCAGCTTGGTCGGGGAGCCCCTCCACTTT	CASSLVGEPLHF
TRBV6-1	TRBJ2-1	TRBD2	NA	TGTGCCAGCAGTGGGATAGCGGGAGCCCGAGATGAGCAGTTCTTC	CASSGIAGARDEQFF
TRBV3-2	TRBJ2-3	NA	few	TGTGCCAGCAGCCAAGAGACCGGGACTAGCGCAGATACGCAGTATTTT	CASSQETGTSADTQYF
TRBV12-3/TRBV12-4	TRBJ2-3	NA	NA	TGTGCCAGCAGAATTATAGATACGCAGTATTTT	CASRIIDTQYF
TRBV19	TRBJ2-5	NA	NA	TGTGCCAGTCGTACCAGGGTGCCAGAGACCCAGTACTTC	CASRTRVPETQYF
TRBV20-1	TRBJ2-2	NA	few	TGCAGTGCTAGGGGCAGTCGATCCGGGGAGCTGTTTTTT	CSARGSRSGELFF
TRBV2	TRBJ1-4	NA	NA	TGTGCCAGCAGATGGACGGGTGAAAAACTGTTTTTT	CASRWTGEKLFF
TRBV7-2	TRBJ2-3	NA	NA	TGTGCCAGCAGCTCCCTGGGCCTCCGCACAGATACGCAGTATTTT	CASSSLGLRTDTQYF
TRBV18	TRBJ1-1	NA	few	TGTGCCAGCTCACCGTGGGTTTTCTCTATGAACACTGAAGCTTTCTTT	CASSPWVFSMNTEAFF
TRBV7-2	TRBJ2-7	NA	few	TGTGCCAGCAGTCCCCGGGGGCGAAATCCTACCTACGAGCAGTACTTC	CASSPRGRNPTYEQYF
TRBV15	TRBJ1-5	TRBD1	many	TGTGCCACCAGCAGGGACAGGGCTAGCAATCAGCCCCAGCATTTT	CATSRDRASNQPQHF
TRBV29-1	TRBJ2-1	NA	NA	TGCAGCGCGGCAGGGAGAGATGAGCAGTTCTTC	CSAAGRDEQFF
TRBV6-1	TRBJ2-5	NA	once	TGTGCCAGCAGTGAAAATCGGCTAGCGAGGGAGACCCAGTACTTC	CASSENRLARETQYF
TRBV3-1	TRBJ2-1	NA	few	TGTGCCAGCAGCCCGCCGGGAAGCAACTACAATGAGCAGTTCTTC	CASSPPGSNYNEQFF
TRBV20-1	TRBJ1-6	NA	many	TGCAGTGCTAGAGCCACCCGGGGAGCAGTGAGCTCCTATAATTCACCCCTCCACTTT	CSARATRGAVSSYNSPLHF
TRBV20-1	TRBJ2-5	TRBD2	many	TGCAGTGCTAGGCTAGCGGGGCAAGAGACCCAGTACTTC	CSARLAGQETQYF
TRBV4-2	TRBJ1-2	TRBD1	NA	TGTGCCAGCAGCCAAGAAGGACAGGCGCCACGAGGCTACACCTTC	CASSQEGQAPRGYTF
TRBV6-2/TRBV6-3	TRBJ1-5	NA	few	TGTGCCAGCAGTTCAGGGGCCTCCAATCAGCCCCAGCATTTT	CASSSGASNQPQHF
TRBV5-1	TRBJ2-2	NA	NA	TGCGCCAGCCGCCTAGAGGTTGGAGCGAACACCGGGGAGCTGTTTTTT	CASRLEVGANTGELFF
TRBV29-1	TRBJ2-1	TRBD2	NA	TGCAGCGTTGGGGGACTAGCGGGTATCAGCTCCTACAATGAGCAGTTCTTC	CSVGGLAGISSYNEQFF
TRBV6-5	TRBJ1-2	NA	many	TGTGCCAGCAGTTACTCAGGGGGAACTAACTATGGCTACACCTTC	CASSYSGGTNYGYTF
TRBV5-1	TRBJ2-1	TRBD2	many	TGCGCCAGCAGCCCGGAGGCTAGCGGGAGGGTACGGAATGAGCAGTTCTTC	CASSPEASGRVRNEQFF
TRBV6-6	TRBJ1-4	TRBD1	few	TGTGCCAGCAGCGACACAGGGGCGGTAAATGAAAAACTGTTTTTT	CASSDTGAVNEKLFF
TRBV4-1	TRBJ2-2	TRBD1	NA	TGCGCCAGCAGCCGGGACAGAAACACCGGGGAGCTGTTTTTT	CASSRDRNTGELFF
TRBV11-2	TRBJ1-6	TRBD1	NA	TGTGCCAGCAGCTCCCTCCCGAGGGGACAGAGATCACCCCTCCACTTT	CASSSLPRGQRSPLHF
TRBV20-1	TRBJ2-2	TRBD1	NA	TGCAGTGCTAGGACACAGGGGGCGGGCACCGGGGAGCTGTTTTTT	CSARTQGAGTGELFF
TRBV5-4	TRBJ1-6	NA	NA	TGTGCCAGCAGCTTGGCCGGGGGCGATTCACCCCTCCACTTT	CASSLAGGDSPLHF
TRBV3-1	TRBJ1-6	NA	few	TGTGCCAGCGGGGGGCGGAATAATTCACCCCTCCACTTT	CASGGRNNSPLHF
TRBV29-1	TRBJ1-2	NA	few	TGCAGCGTGATTAACCCTGACGGCTATGGCTACACCTTC	CSVINPDGYGYTF
TRBV10-3	TRBJ2-1	TRBD2	few	TGTGCCATCGGAGGGAGGGAGGGGAGCTCCTACAATGAGCAGTTCTTC	CAIGGREGSSYNEQFF
TRBV11-3	TRBJ2-1	TRBD1	NA	TGTGCCAGCAGTAGGACAGGGGAGTACAATGAGCAGTTCTTC	CASSRTGEYNEQFF
TRBV20-1	TRBJ1-6	NA	few	TGCAGTGCTGAGGGTGACAGGTCCCTCCACTTT	CSAEGDRSLHF
TRBV27	TRBJ1-5	NA	few	TGTGCCAGCAGTATTCGGGGCAGCAATCAGCCCCAGCATTTT	CASSIRGSNQPQHF
TRBV6-5	TRBJ2-2	TRBD2	many	TGTGCCAGCACTCGGGAGGGCCGCTTTCCGGAGCTGTTTTTT	CASTREGRFPELFF
TRBV7-3	TRBJ2-3	NA	NA	TGTGCCAGCACCTTTCAGTTAGGGGATACGCAGTATTTT	CASTFQLGDTQYF
TRBV7-3	TRBJ2-1	NA	NA	TGTGCCAGCAGCTTAAATAGTGCGGGCCCGCGACAGTTCTTC	CASSLNSAGPRQFF
TRBV6-5	TRBJ1-4	NA	NA	TGTGCCAGCAGGACCGGTCGGGGATTTGAAAAACTGTTTTTT	CASRTGRGFEKLFF
TRBV7-8	TRBJ2-7	TRBD1	few	TGTGCCAGCTCTTCGACAGGGATTGTAAACGAGCAGTACTTC	CASSSTGIVNEQYF
TRBV27	TRBJ1-2	NA	many	TGTGCCAGCAGTGCAGGGAGTTTTAACTATGGCTACACCTTC	CASSAGSFNYGYTF
TRBV15	TRBJ2-5	NA	few	TGTGCCACCAGCAGAGGGGACCTTGGAGAGACCCAGTACTTC	CATSRGDLGETQYF
TRBV10-2	TRBJ1-1	NA	many	TGCGCCAGCAGTACTCAGGGCTCCACTGAAGCTTTCTTT	CASSTQGSTEAFF
TRBV18	TRBJ2-1	TRBD2	NA	TGTGCCAGCTCGTTCATCATGGCCCTGGGAGGGGAGCAGTTCTTC	CASSFIMALGGEQFF
TRBV6-1	TRBJ1-2	NA	few	TGTGCCGGCCGAAAGGCAGGGAGTGGCTACACCTTC	CAGRKAGSGYTF
TRBV11-2	TRBJ1-1	NA	many	TGTGCCAGCAGCCCCCCTCCAGGGTCTGAAGCTTTCTTT	CASSPPPGSEAFF
TRBV7-9	TRBJ2-4	NA	NA	TGTGCCAGCAGCTTAGATGGCTCTCTCAAAAACATTCAGTACTTC	CASSLDGSLKNIQYF
TRBV7-3	TRBJ2-3	NA	NA	TGTGCCAGCAGCTTAGCGAGGGACACAGATACGCAGTATTTT	CASSLARDTDTQYF
TRBV2	TRBJ2-1	TRBD2	few	TGTGCCAGCAGACCCTTAACGGGACTAGCGGGTCATGAGCAGTTCTTC	CASRPLTGLAGHEQFF